Shown below are 4 T cell receptor beta chains from a single sample sequenced in a study of CD8+ T cells in alopecia areata listed by TCRdb under 2018. Library preparation was by the immunoSEQ multiplex PCR assay. RNA was extracted from all samples and reverse transcribed into cDNA as template for TCR sequencing. In TCRdb, the immuneACCESS table is reduced to in-frame sequences with V and J assigned. These tables do not hold every clone; where another copy was compared, an unresolved V gene accounts for under half, and the others remain unexplained. In this sample the table shows a few hundred thousand clones, about two thirds of which occur a single time. Approximately 1.2% of the sample comes from the top ten. The sample's time point, from its label and the paper: baseline before oral tofacitinib. Here the sequenced sample was CD4+ T cells sorted from blood, taken at week 0. The receptors originated from a human donor with alopecia areata.

This chain joins TRBV20-1 and TRBJ2-3; D gene unclear. The CDR3 runs to 11 residues. Germline CDR1 and CDR2: DFQATT and SNEGSKA (reference sequence). V was trimmed by 4 bases and J by 5 bases, leaving 7 bases between them. As DNA, the CDR3 is TGCAGTGCTAACCTTTTAGATACGCAGTATTTT. It is translated as CSANLLDTQYF.

The V gene is TRBV6-5, the J gene TRBJ2-5, with D perhaps assigned TRBD1 or TRBD2 (5 bases each). Germline V gene lookup returns CDR1 MNHEY and CDR2 SVGAGI. The V gene lost 10 bases and the J gene lost 5 bases, with 23 bases spanning the gap. This CDR3 is built from 15 residues. The CDR3 region is CATWGRDRLWETQYF. CDR3 sequence (DNA): TGTGCCACCTGGGGCCGGGACCGACTTTGGGAGACCCAGTACTTC.

The V gene is TRBV5-6, the J gene TRBJ2-2; D is unclear. The CDR3 extends over 13 amino acids. V gave up 0 bases and J gave up 4 bases, with 4 bases separating them. CDR1 is SGHDT, CDR2 YYEEEE, per germline. CDR3 protein: CASSLASTGELFF. The CDR3, as DNA: TGTGCCAGCAGCTTGGCCAGCACCGGGGAGCTGTTTTTT.

The gene calls are TRBV2 and TRBJ1-5; D unclear. The CDR3 sequence is 14 residues long. From germline, CDR1 is SNHLY and CDR2 FYNNEI. Trimming took off 4 bases at V and 4 bases at J, with 11 bases between the two ends. This CDR3 reads CASSVVGINQPQHF. CDR3 nucleotides: TGTGCCAGCAGTGTAGTGGGGATTAATCAGCCCCAGCATTTT.